These 15 T cell receptor beta chains were sequenced from one sample in a study of T cell changes during pregnancy in multiple sclerosis. Generated by immunoSEQ multiplex PCR, the TCRdb table keeps only in-frame clones and is missing some. Of approximately 92,000 clones in the sample, under 95% were seen once. The input for sequencing was peripheral blood, taken in the first trimester of pregnancy. These receptors all come from a female donor with multiple sclerosis, enrolled in a pregnancy study.

This clone has just a few counts. The chain is built from TRBV4-1 and TRBJ1-5, with TRBD1 matching over 9 bases. With V trimmed by 3 bases and J by 6 bases, 12 bases remained unmatched. The CDR3 has 17 amino acids. CDR1 and CDR2 (germline): MGHRA, YSYEKL. Written as DNA, the CDR3 is TGCGCCAGCAGCCAGGGGACAGGGCAGATTGGGGGTCAGCCCCAGCATTTT. It is translated as CASSQGTGQIGGQPQHF.

The chain recombines TRBV11-2 with TRBJ2-5, with TRBD2 matching over 9 bases. Germline loops: CDR1 SGHAT, CDR2 FQNNGV. The V gene end was trimmed by 1 base and the J gene end by 4 bases; junction bases not matched to a gene: 1. The CDR3 totals 14 residues. The CDR3 reads CASSLGAGGETQYF. DNA of the CDR3: TGTGCCAGCAGCTTAGGAGCGGGAGGAGAGACCCAGTACTTC.

This sequence joins TRBV27 and TRBJ2-3; 8 nucleotides agree with TRBD1. The J segment lost 1 base and the V segment lost 3 bases, leaving 0 bases of the junction unmatched. CDR3 length: 14 amino acids. Germline CDR1 is MNHEY and CDR2 is SMNVEV (reference sequence). CDR3 residues: CASSLGQGTDTQYF. The CDR3 nucleotides are TGTGCCAGCAGTTTGGGACAGGGCACAGATACGCAGTATTTT.

The CDR3 nucleotides are TGCGCCAGCAGCCTAAATCCAGGGGCTAATGAAAAACTGTTTTTT. Translating gives CASSLNPGANEKLFF. This rearrangement joins TRBV5-1 to TRBJ1-4; D perhaps matches TRBD1 (6 bases). V shed 4 bases and J shed 3 bases, with 13 bases lying between them. CDR1 SGHRS and CDR2 YFSETQ come from the germline V gene. The length of the CDR3 is 15 residues.

The CDR3 protein is CASSLGLAGSQETQYF. The CDR3 DNA reads TGTGCCAGCAGCTTGGGACTAGCGGGGAGTCAAGAGACCCAGTACTTC. V is TRBV5-4 and J is TRBJ2-5, with 11 bases matching TRBD2. CDR3 length: 16 residues. Looked up from germline, CDR1 is SGHNT and CDR2 is YYREEE (reference sequence). With 0 bases clipped from V and 2 bases from J, the junction kept 3 bases outside the gene matches.

This chain links TRBV12-5 with TRBJ2-5; no clear D. This CDR3 is 12 amino acids long. Germline V gene data show CDR1 as LGHNT and CDR2 as FRNRAP. V shed 5 bases and J shed 5 bases, with 9 bases lying between them. The CDR3 DNA reads TGTGCTAGTGGTCCCCGCGGTGAGACCCAGTACTTC. Its translation: CASGPRGETQYF. Together with reference TRBV12-5 and TRBJ2-5, the CDR3 gives the full variable domain: DARVTQTPRHKVTEMGQEVTMRCQPILGHNTVFWYRQTMMQGLELLAYFRNRAPLDDSGMPKDRFSAEMPDATLATLKIQPSEPRDSAVYFCASGPRGETQYFGPGTRLLVL.

The chain has TRBV6-6 and TRBJ1-2; perhaps TRBD1 as D (6 bases). V was trimmed by 5 bases and J by 4 bases, leaving 17 bases between them. The CDR3 extends over 15 amino acids. In germline, CDR1 is MNHNY, CDR2 SVGAGI (reference sequence). In DNA form, the CDR3 reads TGTGCCAGCAGTCTACTCCTACAGGGCAGCTATGGCTACACCTTC. This gives the protein CASSLLLQGSYGYTF.

This clone was found a few times. The gene calls are TRBV7-3 and TRBJ1-2, with TRBD1 matching 7 bases. Per the germline V gene, CDR1 is SGHTA and CDR2 is FQGTGA. The J segment lost 4 bases and the V segment lost 4 bases, leaving 6 bases of the junction unmatched. The CDR3 covers 14 residues. The CDR3 protein is CASSSGQRPYGYTF. The CDR3 DNA reads as TGTGCCAGCAGCTCGGGACAGAGACCCTATGGCTACACCTTC. Looking up the rest from reference TRBV7-3 and TRBJ1-2 gives the full variable domain: GAGVSQTPSNKVTEKGKYVELRCDPISGHTALYWYRQSLGQGPEFLIYFQGTGAADDSGLPNDRFFAVRPEGSVSTLKIQRTERGDSAVYLCASSSGQRPYGYTFGSGTRLTVV.

This clone came up once. The chain couples TRBV6-1 to TRBJ2-1; 7 bases match TRBD2. The CDR3 extends over 14 amino acids. Germline loops: CDR1 MNHNS, CDR2 SASEGT. J gave up 10 bases and V 8 bases, and 14 bases lay outside the gene matches. The CDR3 loop is CASVMGGSSREQFF. In nucleotides, the CDR3 is TGTGCCAGCGTAATGGGCGGGAGTTCGAGAGAGCAGTTCTTC.

This clone was counted a single time. The chain has TRBV5-6 and TRBJ1-2, with 7 bases fitting TRBD1. The CDR3 length is 17 residues. Germline CDR1 SGHDT, CDR2 YYEEEE. The junction had 11 bases not matched to a gene; V was cut back by 0 bases and J by 3 bases. The CDR3 loop is CASSLAGDSRGDYGYTF. For the CDR3, the DNA is TGTGCCAGCAGCTTGGCGGGGGACAGCCGAGGGGACTATGGCTACACCTTC.

The chain employs TRBV5-4 and TRBJ2-1, with 7 bases matching TRBD1. This CDR3 region has 15 residues. Losses at the gene ends were 4 bases for V and 1 base for J; bases not matched to a gene: 5. Germline CDR1 and CDR2: SGHNT and YYREEE (reference sequence). CDR3 in amino acids: CASSTPTGSYNEQFF. The CDR3 nucleotides are TGTGCCAGCAGCACACCGACAGGGTCCTACAATGAGCAGTTCTTC.

This clone has only one observation. This chain connects TRBV6-5 to TRBJ2-3; 7 positions match TRBD2. V shed 0 bases, J shed 1 base, and the junction held 4 bases outside the gene matches. This CDR3 contains 16 residues. Germline values: CDR1 MNHEY, CDR2 SVGAGI. CDR3 DNA: TGTGCCAGCAGTTACTCGACTAGCCGTCGCACAGATACGCAGTATTTT. It codes for CASSYSTSRRTDTQYF.

This rearrangement joins TRBV27 to TRBJ2-7; 8 bases are shared with TRBD2. V was clipped by 7 bases and J by 0 bases; unmatched bases: 11. This CDR3 has 16 amino acids. Germline CDR1 reads MNHEY; CDR2 reads SMNVEV (reference sequence). The CDR3 region has the DNA TGTGCCAGCAAGTTCGCGGCCGGGGGGGTCTCCTACGAGCAGTACTTC. This gives the protein CASKFAAGGVSYEQYF.

The J gene is TRBJ1-1, the V gene TRBV25-1; 11 bases map to TRBD1. Germline V CDR1 and CDR2: MGHDK, SYGVNS. V was clipped by 8 bases and J by 6 bases; unmatched bases: 11. CDR3 length: 15 amino acids. CDR3 loop: CASSWDRGSGAEAFF. In DNA form, the CDR3 reads TGTGCCAGCTCCTGGGACAGGGGGAGTGGGGCTGAAGCTTTCTTT.

This rearrangement joins TRBV2 to TRBJ1-4, with 7 bases identical to TRBD1. The CDR3 spans 15 residues. V was clipped by 3 bases and J by 4 bases; unmatched bases: 5. Germline V gene lookup returns CDR1 SNHLY and CDR2 FYNNEI. In DNA form, the CDR3 reads TGTGCCAGCAGTGACCCGGGACAGAGTAATGAAAAACTGTTTTTT. Residues: CASSDPGQSNEKLFF.